The 5 T cell receptor beta chains reported below all come from one sample, sequenced in a study of T cell changes during pregnancy in multiple sclerosis. Sequencing was performed with immunoSEQ multiplex PCR; in TCRdb, only in-frame clones are kept and a portion is missing. This sample has more than 35,000 clones, with over 90% found just once. The sequencing here drew on CD4+ T cells from peripheral blood mononuclear cells, taken in the third trimester of pregnancy. The receptors shown here come from a female donor in good health, enrolled as a control in a pregnancy study.

V is TRBV19 and J is TRBJ1-2; TRBD1 aligns across 8 bases. This CDR3 is built from 14 residues. Losses at the gene ends were 7 bases for V and 0 bases for J; bases not matched to a gene: 4. Germline V gives CDR1 LNHDA, CDR2 SQIVND (reference sequence). CDR3 in DNA: TGTGCCAGTACCAGGACAGGGACTAACTATGGCTACACCTTC. Its translation: CASTRTGTNYGYTF.

CDR3 amino acids: CASSLAGPSYNEQFF. The CDR3 DNA is TGTGCCAGCAGCTTAGCGGGGCCGTCCTACAATGAGCAGTTCTTC. The chain links TRBV7-2 to TRBJ2-1, with D tentatively TRBD1 (5 bases). The CDR3 runs to 15 residues. CDR1 and CDR2 from the germline V gene are SGHTA and FQGNSA. V was trimmed by 0 bases and J by 1 base, leaving 7 bases between them.

The chain links TRBV4-1 to TRBJ1-6; 7 bases agree with TRBD1. The germline V gene has CDR1 MGHRA and CDR2 YSYEKL. The CDR3 is made up of 14 amino acids. V shed 3 bases and J 10 bases; nucleotides not matched to a gene: 6. DNA for the CDR3: TGCGCCAGCAGCCACCAACAGGGGAAGTCACCCCTCCACTTT. This encodes CASSHQQGKSPLHF.

The table lists this clone with a count of one. The junction departs from the called germline gene at one end, perhaps through a read error. Other nucleotide sequences from this sample produce the same CDR3. The chain links TRBV25-1 to TRBJ2-7; 9 nucleotides match TRBD1. The CDR3 totals 13 residues. The germline gives CDR1 MGHDK, CDR2 SYGVNS. CDR3 in DNA: TGTGCCATCGCCGGGACAGGGATCAACGAGCAATACTTC. The encoded protein is CAIAGTGINEQYF.

V gene TRBV18 combines with J gene TRBJ2-5; no firm D call. Trimming cost V 0 bases and J 7 bases, with 12 bases left between them. This CDR3 has 14 amino acids. CDR1 is KGHSH and CDR2 is LQKENI in the germline V gene. Here the CDR3 DNA reads TGTGCCAGCTCACCACCCCTAAGAATTCTGACCCAGTACTTC. It yields the protein CASSPPLRILTQYF.